This TCR beta chain was sequenced during a study of technical replicates of blood from a handful of donors. Trimming removed 2 bases from V and 5 bases from J, with 9 bases in between. Per the germline V gene, CDR1 is SGHDN and CDR2 is FVKESK. CDR3 length: 13 amino acids. The method was immunoSEQ multiplex PCR; TCRdb's version includes in-frame clones alone and lacks a portion of them. The data show fewer than 110,000 clones, roughly 95% seen once. Material: T cells isolated from PBMCs. This sequence joins TRBV14 and TRBJ2-5, with D maybe TRBD1 (5 bases). The receptor comes from a human donor in good health. This chain's CDR3 is CASSQPPGETQYF. As DNA, the CDR3 is TGTGCCAGCAGCCAACCCCCAGGGGAGACCCAGTACTTC.